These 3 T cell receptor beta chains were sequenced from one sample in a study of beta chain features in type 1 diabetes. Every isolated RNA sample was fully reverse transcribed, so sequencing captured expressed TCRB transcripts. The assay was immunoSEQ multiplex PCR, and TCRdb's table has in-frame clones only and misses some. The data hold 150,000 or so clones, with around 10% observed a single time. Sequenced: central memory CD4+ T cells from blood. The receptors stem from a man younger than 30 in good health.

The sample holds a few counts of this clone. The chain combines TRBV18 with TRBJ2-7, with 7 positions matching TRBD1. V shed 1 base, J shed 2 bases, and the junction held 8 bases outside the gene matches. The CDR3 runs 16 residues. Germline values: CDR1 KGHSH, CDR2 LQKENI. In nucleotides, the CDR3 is TGTGCCAGCTCACCACGACTGGGACAGAAAGCCTACGAGCAGTACTTC. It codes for CASSPRLGQKAYEQYF.

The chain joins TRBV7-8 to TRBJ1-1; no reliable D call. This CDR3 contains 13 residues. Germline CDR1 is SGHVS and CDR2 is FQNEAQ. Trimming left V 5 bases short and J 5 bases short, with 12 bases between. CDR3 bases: TGTGCCAGCAGCCGGAGCCCGGAAACTGAAGCTTTCTTT. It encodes CASSRSPETEAFF.

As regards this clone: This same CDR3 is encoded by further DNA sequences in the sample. This chain's CDR3 is CASSLFGYNQPQHF. The CDR3 DNA is TGTGCCAGCAGCTTGTTCGGATACAATCAGCCCCAGCATTTT. This chain uses TRBV5-6 with TRBJ1-5; D not certain. The length of the CDR3 is 14 residues. The ends were cut back, 1 base at V and 3 bases at J, with 8 bases in the middle. CDR1 and CDR2 (germline): SGHDT, YYEEEE.